The entry that follows covers one T cell receptor (beta chain) sequence. The antigen is not known. Regarding treatment: some 19 received Ad26.COV2.S at low or high dose, single or two shots; about 5 received placebo; per-sample allocation not given. Repertoires come from day 63 after the first vaccine or placebo injection. Profiling relied on immunoSEQ multiplex PCR, and the TCRdb table lists in-frame clones only, not all of them. The sample lists about 350,000 clones; roughly 81% were seen once. The data were taken from a study of Ad26.COV2.S vaccination and SARS-CoV-2 variants. The length of the CDR3 is 14 residues. Looked up from germline, CDR1 is SGHRS and CDR2 is YFSETQ. Germline trimming cut 4 bases from V and 4 bases from J; bases unmatched to any gene: 6. The study, taken as a whole, reports: It was found that vaccine and placebo recipients had similar non-spike TCR breadth. Recipients given vaccine exceeded placebo recipients in spike-specific TCR breadth.

This receptor was identified in a person aged 18-60 years who received the Ad26.COV2.S COVID-19 vaccine or a placebo. The chain has TRBV5-1 and TRBJ2-3; 7 bases fit TRBD2. Sequenced here: peripheral blood, sampled in a trial of Ad26.COV2.S vaccine versus placebo. The CDR3: CASSRRDYSDTQYF. CDR3 in DNA: TGCGCCAGCAGCAGGCGGGACTACTCAGATACGCAGTATTTT.